This T cell receptor (beta chain) was recorded in a study of molecular identifiers for immune sequencing clone quantification. Study overall: Replicate RNA came from about 19,000 or 110,000 naive CD8 cells and was split five ways, and four parts were sequenced.

Using 10%, 30% or 50% RNA, naive CD8 libraries were derived from 20,000 to 1,000,000 sorted cells. Naive CD8 T cells were picked out by sorting for CD8+CD4-CCR7+CD45RA+. The V and J ends lost 0 bases and 4 bases, in that order; junction bases with no gene match: 7. From germline, CDR1 is SGHDT and CDR2 YYEEEE. The CDR3 spans 16 residues. Regarding the study as a whole: Highly expanded clone sizes could be underestimated through barcode sharing by identical TCR molecules.

TCRdb re-analysed the PCR reads in MiXCR, keeping a single row per CDR3 protein. The repertoire holds approximately 630,000 distinct CDR3 sequences, with about 25% as singletons. This clonotype was counted between two and nine times. Antigen unknown. The sample was naive CD8+ T cells from blood, with Jurkat cell RNA spiked in. Subset described: FACS-sorted CD8+CD4-CCR7+CD45RA+ naive T cells. The rearrangement uses TRBV5-6 and TRBJ1-2; 9 positions agree with TRBD1. This sequence originates from a human donor in good health. Some libraries in this study had Jurkat cell RNA spiked in. CDR3 in amino acids: CASSLAGQGLFYGYTF. The CDR3 DNA is TGTGCCAGCAGCTTGGCTGGACAGGGGCTTTTCTATGGCTACACCTTC. Together with reference TRBV5-6 and TRBJ1-2, the CDR3 gives the full variable domain: DAGVTQSPTHLIKTRGQQVTLRCSPKSGHDTVSWYQQALGQGPQFIFQYYEEEERQRGNFPDRFSGHQFPNYSSELNVNALLLGDSALYLCASSLAGQGLFYGYTFGSGTRLTVV.